Shown below are 23 T cell receptor beta chains from a single sample sequenced in a study of T cells in localized non-small cell lung cancer. Assay: immunoSEQ multiplex PCR; the TCRdb copy retains only in-frame clones and omits some. In the table there are tens of thousands of clones, about four fifths of which are singletons. The sample was peripheral blood, taken before any cancer treatment. The receptor set was obtained from a female donor of 60 years or more with stage I lung adenocarcinoma.

The gene calls are TRBV2 and TRBJ2-5, with a possible D match to TRBD1 (5 bases). V was shortened by 4 bases and J by 3 bases, with 15 bases between the two germline ends. Per germline, CDR1 SNHLY and CDR2 FYNNEI. The CDR3 spans 15 residues. The CDR3: CASSVGQGIEETQYF. DNA for the CDR3: TGTGCCAGCAGTGTCGGGCAGGGAATAGAAGAGACCCAGTACTTC.

There are a few counts of this clone. The CDR3 reads CASSETLSTDTQYF. The CDR3 DNA follows: TGTGCCAGCAGTGAAACCCTAAGCACAGATACGCAGTATTTT. The chain recombines TRBV6-4 with TRBJ2-3, with D uncertain. This CDR3 has 14 residues. CDR1 MRHNA and CDR2 SNTAGT come from the germline V gene. V dropped 3 bases and J dropped 0 bases, with 7 bases sitting between them.

This clone turned up a few times. The chain has TRBV7-9 and TRBJ2-6; the match to TRBD2 covers 7 bases. The CDR3 length is 17 residues. The junction had 7 bases not matched to a gene; V was cut back by 5 bases and J by 0 bases. From germline, CDR1 is SEHNR and CDR2 FQNEAQ (reference sequence). CDR3 nucleotides: TGTGCCAGCAGCCCGGGACTATCGAACTCTGGGGCCAACGTCCTGACTTTC. This encodes CASSPGLSNSGANVLTF.

In this sample, this clone turned up a few times. The chain combines TRBV5-1 with TRBJ2-2, with 7 positions matching TRBD1. Germline CDR1 reads SGHRS; CDR2 reads YFSETQ. With V trimmed by 3 bases and J by 4 bases, 9 bases remained unmatched. CDR3 length: 16 amino acids. The CDR3 loop is CASSSQTGTPTGELFF. The CDR3 DNA reads TGCGCCAGCAGCTCGCAGACAGGGACCCCCACCGGGGAGCTGTTTTTT.

The chain couples TRBV4-2 to TRBJ2-7; D is possibly TRBD2 (6 bases). The V end lost 3 bases, the J end lost 4 bases, and 10 bases lay between the germline ends. Germline V gene sequence: CDR1 LGHNA, CDR2 YNFKEQ. There are 13 residues in the CDR3. CDR3 coding DNA: TGTGCCAGCAGCCATACAAGCGGGTACGAGCAGTACTTC. The encoded protein is CASSHTSGYEQYF.

The chain links TRBV14 to TRBJ1-6; weak D call: TRBD1 (6 bases). Deletions cut 5 bases from V and 9 bases from J, with 20 bases between. The CDR3 has 16 residues. CDR1 and CDR2 (germline): SGHDN, FVKESK. Written as DNA, the CDR3 is TGTGCCAGCAGCATTACAAAAACAGGGTGGGGTTCACCCCTCCACTTT. It specifies CASSITKTGWGSPLHF.

The CDR3 is CASSLGYLAGAGEQYF. The CDR3 DNA reads as TGTGCCAGCAGCTTAGGGTACCTAGCGGGAGCGGGAGAGCAGTACTTC. J is TRBJ2-7 and V is TRBV11-3; 10 bases are a match to TRBD2. V lost 1 base to trimming and J lost 7 bases; unmatched junction nucleotides: 10. This CDR3 spans 16 amino acids. Germline V gives CDR1 SGHNT, CDR2 YENEEA. The variable domain in full, with the rest retrieved from reference TRBV11-3 and TRBJ2-7, is EAGVVQSPRYKIIEKKQPVAFWCNPISGHNTLYWYLQNLGQGPELLIRYENEEAVDDSQLPKDRFSAERLKGVDSTLKIQPAELGDSAVYLCASSLGYLAGAGEQYFGPGTRLTVT.

V gene TRBV5-4 combines with J gene TRBJ1-5, with D tentatively TRBD1 (6 bases). Trimming stripped 4 bases from V and 7 bases from J, with 15 bases between. This CDR3 is 14 amino acids long. Germline CDR1 is SGHNT and CDR2 is YYREEE (reference sequence). The CDR3 DNA sequence: TGTGCCAGCAGCGTAGGGGGGATCGGGCAGCCCCAGCATTTT. Residues: CASSVGGIGQPQHF.

V and J are TRBV6-5 and TRBJ2-3, with 8 bases lining up with TRBD2. The CDR3 sequence is 14 residues long. Trimming removed 0 bases from V and 13 bases from J; junction bases left unmatched: 9. Germline assignment: CDR1 MNHEY and CDR2 SVGAGI. The CDR3 region has the DNA TGTGCCAGCAGTTACTCGATAGGGCGGGAGGCAGAGTATTTT. This encodes CASSYSIGREAEYF.

The J gene is TRBJ1-3, the V gene TRBV20-1; D is possibly TRBD1 (5 bases). Trimming removed 5 bases from V and 7 bases from J, with 9 bases in between. The length of the CDR3 is 11 residues. The germline CDR1 and CDR2 sequences are DFQATT and SNEGSKA (reference sequence). As DNA, the CDR3 is TGCAGTGCTGGGGGGGGGAACACCATATATTTT. Encoded protein: CSAGGGNTIYF.

V usage is TRBV28 and J usage is TRBJ1-2; D ambiguous. Per the germline V gene, CDR1 is MDHEN and CDR2 is SYDVKM. The CDR3 spans 13 residues. The V end lost 6 bases, the J end lost 4 bases, and 12 bases lay between the germline ends. The chain's CDR3 is CASSPRFAYGYTF. For the CDR3, the DNA is TGTGCCAGCAGCCCACGCTTCGCCTATGGCTACACCTTC.

The J gene is TRBJ1-2, the V gene TRBV6-5; D not resolved. Trimming took off 4 bases at V and 8 bases at J, with 23 bases between the two ends. The germline V gene has CDR1 MNHEY and CDR2 SVGAGI. The length of the CDR3 is 16 residues. CDR3 DNA: TGTGCCAGCAGTTCCGCTTTACACCGGGGAGGTCAGGGCTACACCTTC. It translates to CASSSALHRGGQGYTF.

The CDR3 DNA reads as TGTGCCAGCAGCTCCCCTGGGGCCTATTCAACTAATGAAAAACTGTTTTTT. It specifies CASSSPGAYSTNEKLFF. V gene TRBV9 combines with J gene TRBJ1-4; maybe TRBD1 (5 bases). This CDR3 is 17 amino acids long. Germline V gives CDR1 SGDLS, CDR2 YYNGEE. The ends were cut back, 4 bases at V and 0 bases at J, with 16 bases in the middle.

The chain couples TRBV18 to TRBJ1-2; D gene ambiguous. Germline V gives CDR1 KGHSH, CDR2 LQKENI. The germline V and J ends were trimmed by 3 bases and 0 bases, with 11 bases remaining between them. The CDR3 runs 15 residues. CDR3 in amino acids: CASSPMSRTNYGYTF. The CDR3, as DNA: TGTGCCAGCTCACCTATGAGTAGAACTAACTATGGCTACACCTTC.

This chain links TRBV21-1 with TRBJ2-1; no check of the table's D call, TRBD2, against the DNA was made. TRBV21-1 is a known pseudogene. The CDR3 is made up of 16 amino acids. CDR3 sequence: CASSLGAAGGSNEQFF. The CDR3 DNA sequence: TGTGCCAGCAGCCTGGGAGCGGCGGGGGGGAGCAATGAGCAGTTCTTC.

The chain employs TRBV2 and TRBJ2-5, with 7 bases lining up with TRBD2. The CDR3 has 17 amino acids. V dropped 6 bases and J dropped 5; count of bases not matched to a gene: 18. In germline, CDR1 is SNHLY, CDR2 FYNNEI. CDR3 coding DNA: TGTGCCAGCAGGAAGTTTAGCGGGTTGGCTTCCGGGGAGACCCAGTACTTC. Encoded protein: CASRKFSGLASGETQYF.

This clone was detected only once. The chain recombines TRBV11-3 with TRBJ2-7, with 10 bases matching TRBD2. This CDR3 is 15 amino acids long. The trim removed 5 bases at V and 3 bases at J, leaving 7 bases unmatched. Per germline, CDR1 SGHNT and CDR2 YENEEA. As DNA, the CDR3 is TGTGCCAGCAGCCGACGGACTAGCGGTGACTACGAGCAGTACTTC. Translating it yields CASSRRTSGDYEQYF.

In nucleotides, the CDR3 is TGTGCCAGCAGTGATCCAACCGGCACAGATACGCAGTATTTT. Translated, it gives CASSDPTGTDTQYF. The chain joins TRBV2 to TRBJ2-3; D is unresolved. Trimming cost V 3 bases and J 1 base, with 8 bases left between them. This CDR3 contains 14 residues. Germline loops: CDR1 SNHLY, CDR2 FYNNEI.

The rearrangement uses TRBV11-3 and TRBJ2-2; a weak D match, TRBD1 (6 bases). CDR1 SGHNT and CDR2 YENEEA come from the germline V gene. Trimming pared 6 bases from V and 2 bases from J, leaving 16 bases between. This CDR3 contains 16 residues. The CDR3 here is CASRPRQALNTGELFF. The CDR3 nucleotides are TGTGCCAGCAGACCTCGACAGGCCCTTAACACCGGGGAGCTGTTTTTT.

The chain combines TRBV5-4 with TRBJ2-1, with D tentatively TRBD1 or TRBD2 (6 bases each). This CDR3 comprises 13 residues. Deletions cut 2 bases from V and 9 bases from J, with 12 bases between. The V gene's germline CDR1 is SGHNT and CDR2 YYREEE (reference sequence). CDR3 DNA: TGTGCCAGCAGCTTCCCCGGGGGCCGTGAGCAGTTCTTC. Residues: CASSFPGGREQFF.

CDR3 DNA sequence: TGCGCCAGCAGCTCTCAGACAGGGCCTTTTGAAAAACTGTTTTTT. Translated: CASSSQTGPFEKLFF. The chain joins TRBV4-1 to TRBJ1-4, with 7 bases lining up with TRBD1. Per germline, CDR1 MGHRA and CDR2 YSYEKL. This CDR3 contains 15 residues. V dropped 5 bases and J dropped 7; count of bases not matched to a gene: 10.

The chain couples TRBV19 to TRBJ2-1, with TRBD2 matching over 7 bases. The CDR3 extends over 14 amino acids. With V trimmed by 3 bases and J by 7 bases, 6 bases remained unmatched. Germline lookup yields CDR1 LNHDA and CDR2 SQIVND (reference sequence). The CDR3 sequence: CASSIARESNEQFF. The CDR3 region has the DNA TGTGCCAGTAGTATTGCGCGGGAGTCGAATGAGCAGTTCTTC.

The V and J genes are TRBV5-1 and TRBJ2-6, with TRBD1 as a possible D gene (5 bases). Trimming pared 5 bases from V and 3 bases from J, leaving 12 bases between. This CDR3 region has 15 residues. Germline V gene sequence: CDR1 SGHRS, CDR2 YFSETQ. The chain's CDR3 is CASSDSSSGANVLTF. DNA of the CDR3: TGCGCCAGCAGTGACAGCAGTAGTGGGGCCAACGTCCTGACTTTC.